One and the same sample provided the 4 T cell receptor beta chains below, sequenced in a study of T cells after somatic rescue of genetic block. The assay was immunoSEQ multiplex PCR, and TCRdb's table has in-frame clones only and misses some. The table lists approximately 88,000 clones, approximately 90% of them singletons, with more than 1.5% in the top ten. The sample consisted of peripheral blood mononuclear cells (PBMCs). The source is a woman between 18 and 29 years old.

This chain links TRBV5-5 with TRBJ1-2; D unresolved. Germline lookup yields CDR1 SGHKS and CDR2 YYEKEE (reference sequence). The CDR3 sequence is 12 residues long. Trimming left V 2 bases short and J 3 bases short, with 5 bases between. The CDR3 is CASSLADYGYTF. The CDR3 region has the DNA TGTGCCAGCAGCTTAGCAGACTATGGCTACACCTTC.

This chain joins TRBV5-1 and TRBJ1-1, with 8 bases fitting TRBD1. Germline-derived CDR1 and CDR2 are SGHRS and YFSETQ. The CDR3 is 13 amino acids. J was trimmed by 7 bases and V by 4 bases; bases with no gene match: 6. The CDR3 here is CASSSDRGLEAFF. The CDR3 region has the DNA TGCGCCAGCAGCAGCGACAGGGGACTTGAAGCTTTCTTT.

The rearrangement links TRBV14 to TRBJ2-7, with D hard to call. This CDR3 comprises 15 residues. V was trimmed by 1 base and J by 0 bases, leaving 10 bases between them. Germline V CDR1 and CDR2: SGHDN, FVKESK. CDR3 region: CASSQARVSSYEQYF. CDR3 bases: TGTGCCAGCAGCCAAGCTCGCGTAAGCTCCTACGAGCAGTACTTC.

The J gene is TRBJ1-1, the V gene TRBV7-9, with D possibly matching TRBD1 (5 bases). V lost 1 base to trimming and J lost 8 bases, with 8 bases between them. Germline CDR1 and CDR2: SEHNR and FQNEAQ (reference sequence). The CDR3 runs to 12 residues. Written as DNA, the CDR3 is TGTGCCAGCAGCTTAGGACAGCAAGAAGCTTTCTTT. It specifies CASSLGQQEAFF.